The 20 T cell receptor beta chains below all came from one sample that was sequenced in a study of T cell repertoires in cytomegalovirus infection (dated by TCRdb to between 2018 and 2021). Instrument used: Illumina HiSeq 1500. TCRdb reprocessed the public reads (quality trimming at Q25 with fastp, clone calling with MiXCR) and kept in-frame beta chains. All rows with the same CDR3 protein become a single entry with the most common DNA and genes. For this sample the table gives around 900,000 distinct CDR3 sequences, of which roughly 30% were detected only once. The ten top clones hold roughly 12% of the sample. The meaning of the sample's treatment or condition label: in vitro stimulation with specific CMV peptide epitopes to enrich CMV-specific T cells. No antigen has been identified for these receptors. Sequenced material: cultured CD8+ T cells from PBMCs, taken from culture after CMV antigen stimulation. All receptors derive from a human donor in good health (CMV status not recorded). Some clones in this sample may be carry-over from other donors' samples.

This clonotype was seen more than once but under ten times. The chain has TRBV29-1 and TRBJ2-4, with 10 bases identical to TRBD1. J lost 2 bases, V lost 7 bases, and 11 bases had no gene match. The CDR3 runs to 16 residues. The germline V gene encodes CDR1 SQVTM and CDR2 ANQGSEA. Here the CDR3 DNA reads TGCAGCGCCAAGACAGGGGGCAACGGGACCAAAAACATTCAGTACTTC. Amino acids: CSAKTGGNGTKNIQYF.

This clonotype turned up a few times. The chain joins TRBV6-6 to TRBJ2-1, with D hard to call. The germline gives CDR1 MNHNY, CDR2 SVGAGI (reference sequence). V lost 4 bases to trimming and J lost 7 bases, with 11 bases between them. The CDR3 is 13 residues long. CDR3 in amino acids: CASSFLARNEQFF. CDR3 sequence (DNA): TGTGCCAGCAGTTTTTTAGCCAGGAATGAGCAGTTCTTC.

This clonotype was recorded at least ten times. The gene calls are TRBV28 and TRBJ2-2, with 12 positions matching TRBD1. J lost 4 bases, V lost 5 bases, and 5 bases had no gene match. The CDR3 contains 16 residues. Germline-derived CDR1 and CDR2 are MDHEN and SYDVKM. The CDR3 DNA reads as TGTGCCAGCAGTGACCGGGACAGGGGGCTCACCGGGGAGCTGTTTTTT. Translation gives CASSDRDRGLTGELFF.

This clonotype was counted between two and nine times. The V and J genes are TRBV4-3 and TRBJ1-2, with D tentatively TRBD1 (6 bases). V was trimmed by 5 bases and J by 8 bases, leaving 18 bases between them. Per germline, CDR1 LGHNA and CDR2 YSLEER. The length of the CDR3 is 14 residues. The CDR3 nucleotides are TGCGCCAGCAGCTCCTTACAGGGTTCTCTCGGCTACACCTTC. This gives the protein CASSSLQGSLGYTF.

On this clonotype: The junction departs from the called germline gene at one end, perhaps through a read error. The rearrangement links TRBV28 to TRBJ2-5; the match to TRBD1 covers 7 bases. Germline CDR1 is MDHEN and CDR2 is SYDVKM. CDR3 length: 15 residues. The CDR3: CASSLTQTGRETQYF. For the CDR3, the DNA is TGCGCCAGCAGTTTAACCCAGACAGGGAGAGAGACCCAGTACTTC.

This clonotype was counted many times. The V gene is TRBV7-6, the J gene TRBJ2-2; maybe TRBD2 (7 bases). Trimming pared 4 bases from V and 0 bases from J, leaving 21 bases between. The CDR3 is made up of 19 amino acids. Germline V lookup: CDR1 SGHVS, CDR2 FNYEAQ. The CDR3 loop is CASSSPGEGGAANTGELFF. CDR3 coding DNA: TGTGCCAGCAGCTCCCCTGGGGAGGGGGGGGCCGCGAACACCGGGGAGCTGTTTTTT. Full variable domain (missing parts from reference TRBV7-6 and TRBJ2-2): GAGVSQSPRYKVTKRGQDVALRCDPISGHVSLYWYRQALGQGPEFLTYFNYEAQQDKSGLPNDRFSAERPEGSISTLTIQRTEQRDSAMYRCASSSPGEGGAANTGELFFGEGSRLTVL.

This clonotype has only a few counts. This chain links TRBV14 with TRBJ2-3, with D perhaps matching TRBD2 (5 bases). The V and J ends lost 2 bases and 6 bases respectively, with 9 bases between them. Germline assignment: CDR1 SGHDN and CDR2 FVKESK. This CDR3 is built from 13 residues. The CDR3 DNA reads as TGTGCCAGCAGCCAAAAAGGACTGGATACGCAGTATTTT. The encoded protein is CASSQKGLDTQYF.

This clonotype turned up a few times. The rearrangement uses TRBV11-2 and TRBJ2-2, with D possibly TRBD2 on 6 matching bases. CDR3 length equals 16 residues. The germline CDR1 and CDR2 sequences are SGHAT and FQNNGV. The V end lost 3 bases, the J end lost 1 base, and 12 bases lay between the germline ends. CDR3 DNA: TGTGCCAGCAGCTTTTGGACCGGGGGGAACACCGGGGAGCTGTTTTTT. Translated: CASSFWTGGNTGELFF.

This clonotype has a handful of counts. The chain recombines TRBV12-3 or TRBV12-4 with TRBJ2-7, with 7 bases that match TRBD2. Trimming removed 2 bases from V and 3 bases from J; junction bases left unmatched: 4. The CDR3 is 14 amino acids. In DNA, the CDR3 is TGTGCCAGCAGTTTACTGGCGGGAGACTACGAGCAGTACTTC. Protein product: CASSLLAGDYEQYF.

CDR3 protein: CASSYDTGTYNEQFF. The CDR3 DNA sequence: TGTGCCAGCAGTTACGACACAGGTACCTACAATGAGCAGTTCTTC. The rearrangement joins TRBV6-6 to TRBJ2-1; D might be TRBD1 (5 bases). The CDR3 has 15 residues. Germline values: CDR1 MNHNY, CDR2 SVGAGI (reference sequence). The ends were cut back, 2 bases at V and 2 bases at J, with 10 bases in the middle.

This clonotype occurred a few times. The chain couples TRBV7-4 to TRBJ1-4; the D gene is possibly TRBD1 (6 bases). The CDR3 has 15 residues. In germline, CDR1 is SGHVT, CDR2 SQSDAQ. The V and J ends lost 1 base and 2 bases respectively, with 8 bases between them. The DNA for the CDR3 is TGTGCCAGCAGCTTAGACAGGGCTACTAATGAAAAACTGTTTTTT. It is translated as CASSLDRATNEKLFF.

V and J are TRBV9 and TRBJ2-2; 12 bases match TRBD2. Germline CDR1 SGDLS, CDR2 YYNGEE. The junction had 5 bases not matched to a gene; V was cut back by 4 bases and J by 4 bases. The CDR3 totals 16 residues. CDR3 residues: CASSLRLAGATGELFF. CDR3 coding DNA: TGTGCCAGCAGCCTCCGACTAGCGGGGGCCACCGGGGAGCTGTTTTTT. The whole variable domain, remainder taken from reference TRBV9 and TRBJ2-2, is DSGVTQTPKHLITATGQRVTLRCSPRSGDLSVYWYQQSLDQGLQFLIQYYNGEERAKGNILERFSAQQFPDLHSELNLSSLELGDSALYFCASSLRLAGATGELFFGEGSRLTVL.

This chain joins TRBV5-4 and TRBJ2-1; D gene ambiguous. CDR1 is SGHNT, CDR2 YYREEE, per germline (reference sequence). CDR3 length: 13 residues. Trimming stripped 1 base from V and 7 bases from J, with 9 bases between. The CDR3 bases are TGTGCCAGCAGCTTGTTCCTAGGGAATGAGCAGTTCTTC. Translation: CASSLFLGNEQFF.

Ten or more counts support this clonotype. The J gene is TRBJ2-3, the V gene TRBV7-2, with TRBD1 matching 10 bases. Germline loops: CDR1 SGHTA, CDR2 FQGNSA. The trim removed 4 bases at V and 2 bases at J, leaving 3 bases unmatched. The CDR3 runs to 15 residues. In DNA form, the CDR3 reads TGTGCCAGCAGCTGGGACAGGGGAAACACAGATACGCAGTATTTT. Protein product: CASSWDRGNTDTQYF.

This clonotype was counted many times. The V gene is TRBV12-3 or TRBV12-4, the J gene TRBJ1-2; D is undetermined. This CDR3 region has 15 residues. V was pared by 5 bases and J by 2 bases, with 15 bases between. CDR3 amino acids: CASSLLAGLNYGYTF. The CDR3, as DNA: TGTGCCAGCAGTCTTCTTGCAGGACTGAACTATGGCTACACCTTC.

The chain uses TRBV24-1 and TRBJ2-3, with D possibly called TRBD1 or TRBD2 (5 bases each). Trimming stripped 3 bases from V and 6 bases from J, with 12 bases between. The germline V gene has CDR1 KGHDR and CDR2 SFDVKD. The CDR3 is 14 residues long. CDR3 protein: CATSDGRELDTQYF. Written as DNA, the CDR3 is TGTGCCACCAGTGATGGCAGGGAGTTGGATACGCAGTATTTT.

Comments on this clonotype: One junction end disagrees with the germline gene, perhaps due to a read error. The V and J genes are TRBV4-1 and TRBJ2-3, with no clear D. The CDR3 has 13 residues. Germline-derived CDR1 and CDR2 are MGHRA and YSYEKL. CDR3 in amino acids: CASRPTWSDTQYF. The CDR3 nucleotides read TGTGCCAGCAGGCCAACATGGTCAGATACACAGTATTTT.

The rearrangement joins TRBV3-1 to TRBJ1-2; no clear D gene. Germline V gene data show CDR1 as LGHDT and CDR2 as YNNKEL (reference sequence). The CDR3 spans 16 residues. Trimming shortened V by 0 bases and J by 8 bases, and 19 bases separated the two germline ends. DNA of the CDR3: TGTGCCAGCAGCCAAGAAAATAACAGATCCCCCGGAGGCTACACCTTC. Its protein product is CASSQENNRSPGGYTF.

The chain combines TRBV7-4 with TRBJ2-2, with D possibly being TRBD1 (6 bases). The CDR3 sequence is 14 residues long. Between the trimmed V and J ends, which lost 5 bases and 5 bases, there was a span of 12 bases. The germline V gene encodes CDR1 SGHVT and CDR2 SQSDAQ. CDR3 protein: CASSPKGGTGELFF. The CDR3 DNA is TGTGCCAGCAGCCCTAAAGGGGGTACCGGGGAGCTGTTTTTT.

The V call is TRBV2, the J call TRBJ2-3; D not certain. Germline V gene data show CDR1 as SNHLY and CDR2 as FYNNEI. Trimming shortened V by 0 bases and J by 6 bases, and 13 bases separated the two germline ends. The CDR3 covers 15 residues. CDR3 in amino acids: CASSEARVARDTQYF. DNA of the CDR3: TGTGCCAGCAGTGAAGCCCGGGTAGCACGGGATACGCAGTATTTT.